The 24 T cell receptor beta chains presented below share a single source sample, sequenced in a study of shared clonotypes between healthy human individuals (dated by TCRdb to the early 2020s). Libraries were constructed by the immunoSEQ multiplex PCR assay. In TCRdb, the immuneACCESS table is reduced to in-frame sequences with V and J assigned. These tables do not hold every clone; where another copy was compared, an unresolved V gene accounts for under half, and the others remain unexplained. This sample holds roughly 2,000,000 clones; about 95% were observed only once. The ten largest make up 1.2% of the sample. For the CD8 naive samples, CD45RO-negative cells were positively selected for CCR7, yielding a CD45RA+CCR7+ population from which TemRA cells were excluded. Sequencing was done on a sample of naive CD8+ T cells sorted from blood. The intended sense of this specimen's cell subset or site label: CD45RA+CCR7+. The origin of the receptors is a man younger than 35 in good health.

CDR3 region: CASSARGGTLVTQYF. The CDR3 DNA reads TGTGCCAGCAGCGCAAGAGGGGGGACTTTGGTGACCCAGTACTTC. J is TRBJ2-5 and V is TRBV13; the D call may be TRBD1 or TRBD2 (6 bases each). Germline V CDR1 and CDR2: PRHDT, FYEKMQ (reference sequence). The CDR3 totals 15 residues. V was cut by 5 bases and J by 7 bases, with 20 bases left in between.

CDR3 protein: CASSETGGSGELFF. In DNA form, the CDR3 reads TGCGCCAGCAGTGAGACAGGGGGGAGCGGGGAGCTGTTTTTT. The chain links TRBV10-1 to TRBJ2-2, with TRBD1 matching over 8 bases. Germline values: CDR1 WNHNN, CDR2 SYGVQD (reference sequence). The CDR3 length is 14 residues. V dropped 2 bases and J dropped 7; count of bases not matched to a gene: 3.

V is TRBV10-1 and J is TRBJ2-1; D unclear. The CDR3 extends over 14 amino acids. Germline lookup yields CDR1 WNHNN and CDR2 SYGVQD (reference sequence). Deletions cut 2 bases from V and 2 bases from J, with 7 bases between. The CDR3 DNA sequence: TGCGCCAGCAGTGAGGAGGCAACCTACAATGAGCAGTTCTTC. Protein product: CASSEEATYNEQFF.

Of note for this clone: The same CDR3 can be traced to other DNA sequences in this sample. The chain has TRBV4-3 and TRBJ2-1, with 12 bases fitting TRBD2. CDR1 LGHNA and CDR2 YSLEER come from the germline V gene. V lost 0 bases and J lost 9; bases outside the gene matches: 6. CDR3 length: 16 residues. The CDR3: CASSQDLAGGPGEQFF. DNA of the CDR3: TGCGCCAGCAGCCAAGATCTAGCGGGAGGGCCAGGTGAGCAGTTCTTC.

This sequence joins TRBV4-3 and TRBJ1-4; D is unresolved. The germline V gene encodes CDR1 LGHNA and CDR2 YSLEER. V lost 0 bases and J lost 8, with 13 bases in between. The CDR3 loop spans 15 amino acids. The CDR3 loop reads CASSQDLGLREKLFF. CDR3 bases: TGCGCCAGCAGCCAAGATCTTGGACTCAGGGAAAAACTGTTTTTT.

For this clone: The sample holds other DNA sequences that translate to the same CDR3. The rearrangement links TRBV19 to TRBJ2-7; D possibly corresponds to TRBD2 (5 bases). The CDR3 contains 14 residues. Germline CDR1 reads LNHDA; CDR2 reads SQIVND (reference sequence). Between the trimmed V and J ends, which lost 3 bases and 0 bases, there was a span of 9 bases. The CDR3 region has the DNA TGTGCCAGTAGTATTAGTGGGAGCTCCTACGAGCAGTACTTC. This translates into CASSISGSSYEQYF.

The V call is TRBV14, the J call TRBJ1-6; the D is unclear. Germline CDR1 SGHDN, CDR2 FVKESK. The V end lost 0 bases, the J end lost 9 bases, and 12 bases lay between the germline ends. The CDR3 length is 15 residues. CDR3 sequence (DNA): TGTGCCAGCAGCCAAGATCCACCATCACCTTCACCCCTCCACTTT. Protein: CASSQDPPSPSPLHF.

This CDR3 is CASGLALAYEQYF. CDR3 DNA sequence: TGTGCTAGTGGTTTGGCCCTAGCTTACGAGCAGTACTTC. The chain combines TRBV12-5 with TRBJ2-7; D might be TRBD2 (5 bases). This CDR3 contains 13 residues. Looked up from germline, CDR1 is LGHNT and CDR2 is FRNRAP. V was clipped by 1 base and J by 4 bases, with 8 bases between them.

In DNA, the CDR3 is TGCAGCGTCCTAGGACAGGGATCAAACAATGAGCAGTTCTTC. It encodes CSVLGQGSNNEQFF. The V and J genes are TRBV29-1 and TRBJ2-1; 8 bases map to TRBD1. Per the germline V gene, CDR1 is SQVTM and CDR2 is ANQGSEA. The CDR3 has 14 residues. With 6 bases clipped from V and 5 bases from J, the junction kept 9 bases outside the gene matches.

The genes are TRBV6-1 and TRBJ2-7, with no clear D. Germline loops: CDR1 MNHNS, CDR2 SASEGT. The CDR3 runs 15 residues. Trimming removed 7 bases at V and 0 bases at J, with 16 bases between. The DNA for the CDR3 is TGTGCCAGCATAGAAGGATGGGCCAGCTCCTACGAGCAGTACTTC. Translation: CASIEGWASSYEQYF.

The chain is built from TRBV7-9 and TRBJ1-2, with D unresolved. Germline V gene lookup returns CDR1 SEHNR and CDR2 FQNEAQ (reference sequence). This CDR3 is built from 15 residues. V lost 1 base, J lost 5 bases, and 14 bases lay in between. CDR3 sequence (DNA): TGTGCCAGCAGCTTAGGGGGTACGGCCTATTATGGCTACACCTTC. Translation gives CASSLGGTAYYGYTF.

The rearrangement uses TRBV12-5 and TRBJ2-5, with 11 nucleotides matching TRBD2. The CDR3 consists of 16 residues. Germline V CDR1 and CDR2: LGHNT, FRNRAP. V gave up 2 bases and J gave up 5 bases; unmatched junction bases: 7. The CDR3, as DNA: TGTGCTAGTGGTTTGACTTCTAGCGGGAGGCGGGAGACCCAGTACTTC. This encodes CASGLTSSGRRETQYF.

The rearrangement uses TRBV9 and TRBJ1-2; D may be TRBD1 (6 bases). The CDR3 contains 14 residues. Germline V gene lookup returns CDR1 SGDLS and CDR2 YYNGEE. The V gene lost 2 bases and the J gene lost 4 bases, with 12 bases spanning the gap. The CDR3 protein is CASSVGHSSYGYTF. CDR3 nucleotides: TGTGCCAGCAGCGTGGGACACTCTTCCTATGGCTACACCTTC.

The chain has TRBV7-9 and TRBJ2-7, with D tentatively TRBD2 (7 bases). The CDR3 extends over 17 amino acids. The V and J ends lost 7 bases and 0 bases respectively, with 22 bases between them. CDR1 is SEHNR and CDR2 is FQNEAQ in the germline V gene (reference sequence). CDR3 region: CASTSTDAGASSYEQYF. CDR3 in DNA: TGTGCCAGCACCTCTACCGATGCGGGGGCGTCCTCCTACGAGCAGTACTTC.

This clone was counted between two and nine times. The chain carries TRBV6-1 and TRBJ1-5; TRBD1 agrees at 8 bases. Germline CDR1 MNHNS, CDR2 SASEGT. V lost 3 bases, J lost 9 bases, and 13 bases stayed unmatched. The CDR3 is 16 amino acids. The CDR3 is CASSDRTGFYLWPQHF. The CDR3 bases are TGTGCCAGCAGTGATCGGACAGGGTTTTATTTGTGGCCCCAGCATTTT.

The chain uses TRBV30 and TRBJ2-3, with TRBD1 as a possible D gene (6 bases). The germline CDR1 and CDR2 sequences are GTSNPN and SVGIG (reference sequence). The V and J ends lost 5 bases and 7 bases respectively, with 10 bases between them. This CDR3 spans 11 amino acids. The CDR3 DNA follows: TGTGCCTGGGACGACAGGTATACGCAGTATTTT. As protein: CAWDDRYTQYF.

This CDR3 reads CASSIMGQLNTEAFF. DNA for the CDR3: TGTGCCAGTAGTATTATGGGGCAGCTGAACACTGAAGCTTTCTTT. The chain employs TRBV19 and TRBJ1-1; a weak D match, TRBD1 (5 bases). The germline gives CDR1 LNHDA, CDR2 SQIVND (reference sequence). The V and J ends lost 3 bases and 0 bases respectively, with 11 bases between them. The CDR3 runs to 15 residues. The full variable domain, completed using reference TRBV19 and TRBJ1-1, is DGGITQSPKYLFRKEGQNVTLSCEQNLNHDAMYWYRQDPGQGLRLIYYSQIVNDFQKGDIAEGYSVSREKKESFPLTVTSAQKNPTAFYLCASSIMGQLNTEAFFGQGTRLTVV.

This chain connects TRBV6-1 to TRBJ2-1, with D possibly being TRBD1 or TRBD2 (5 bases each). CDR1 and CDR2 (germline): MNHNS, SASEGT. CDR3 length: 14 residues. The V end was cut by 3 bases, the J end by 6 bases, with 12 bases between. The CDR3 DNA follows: TGTGCCAGCAGTGACGGGACCTTTGGCAATGAGCAGTTCTTC. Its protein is CASSDGTFGNEQFF.

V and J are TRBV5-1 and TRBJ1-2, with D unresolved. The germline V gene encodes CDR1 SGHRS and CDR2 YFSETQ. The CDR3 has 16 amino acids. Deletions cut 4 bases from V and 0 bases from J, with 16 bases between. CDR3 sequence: CASSQTQSPTNYGYTF. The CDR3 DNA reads TGCGCCAGCAGCCAAACCCAGTCTCCCACTAACTATGGCTACACCTTC.

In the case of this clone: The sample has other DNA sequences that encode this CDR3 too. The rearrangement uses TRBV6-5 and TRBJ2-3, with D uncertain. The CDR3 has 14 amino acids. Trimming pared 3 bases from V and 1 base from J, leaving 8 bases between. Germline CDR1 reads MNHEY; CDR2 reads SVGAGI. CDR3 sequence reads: CASSYFGGTDTQYF. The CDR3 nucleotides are TGTGCCAGCAGTTATTTTGGGGGCACAGATACGCAGTATTTT.

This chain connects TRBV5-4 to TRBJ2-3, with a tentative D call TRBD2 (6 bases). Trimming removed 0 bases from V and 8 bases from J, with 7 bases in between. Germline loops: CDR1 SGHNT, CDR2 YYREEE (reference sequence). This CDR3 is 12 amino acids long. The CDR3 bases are TGTGCCAGCAGCTTGGGCGGGGCTACGCAGTATTTT. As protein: CASSLGGATQYF. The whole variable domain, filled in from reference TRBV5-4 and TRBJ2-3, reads ETGVTQSPTHLIKTRGQQVTLRCSSQSGHNTVSWYQQALGQGPQFIFQYYREEENGRGNFPPRFSGLQFPNYSSELNVNALELDDSALYLCASSLGGATQYFGPGTRLTVL.

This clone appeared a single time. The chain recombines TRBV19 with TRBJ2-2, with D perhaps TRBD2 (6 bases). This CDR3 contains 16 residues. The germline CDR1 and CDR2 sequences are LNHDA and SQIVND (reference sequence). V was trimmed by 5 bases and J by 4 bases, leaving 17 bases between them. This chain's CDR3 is CASSPTGGVVTGELFF. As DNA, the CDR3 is TGTGCCAGTAGTCCAACCGGGGGAGTCGTCACCGGGGAGCTGTTTTTT.

CDR3 in DNA: TGTGCCAGCAGCTGGGGACAGGGCCGCTCCTACGAGCAGTACTTC. Translation: CASSWGQGRSYEQYF. This chain connects TRBV5-5 to TRBJ2-7; 9 nucleotides line up with TRBD1. The CDR3 is made up of 15 amino acids. Losses at the gene ends were 3 bases for V and 0 bases for J; bases not matched to a gene: 4. Germline V gene data show CDR1 as SGHKS and CDR2 as YYEKEE (reference sequence).

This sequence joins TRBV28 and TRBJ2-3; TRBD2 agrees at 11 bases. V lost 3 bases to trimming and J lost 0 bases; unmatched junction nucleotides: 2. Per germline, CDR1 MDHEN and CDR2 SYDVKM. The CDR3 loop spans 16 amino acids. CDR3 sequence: CASSLGTSGSTDTQYF. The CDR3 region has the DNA TGTGCCAGCAGTTTGGGGACTAGCGGAAGCACAGATACGCAGTATTTT.